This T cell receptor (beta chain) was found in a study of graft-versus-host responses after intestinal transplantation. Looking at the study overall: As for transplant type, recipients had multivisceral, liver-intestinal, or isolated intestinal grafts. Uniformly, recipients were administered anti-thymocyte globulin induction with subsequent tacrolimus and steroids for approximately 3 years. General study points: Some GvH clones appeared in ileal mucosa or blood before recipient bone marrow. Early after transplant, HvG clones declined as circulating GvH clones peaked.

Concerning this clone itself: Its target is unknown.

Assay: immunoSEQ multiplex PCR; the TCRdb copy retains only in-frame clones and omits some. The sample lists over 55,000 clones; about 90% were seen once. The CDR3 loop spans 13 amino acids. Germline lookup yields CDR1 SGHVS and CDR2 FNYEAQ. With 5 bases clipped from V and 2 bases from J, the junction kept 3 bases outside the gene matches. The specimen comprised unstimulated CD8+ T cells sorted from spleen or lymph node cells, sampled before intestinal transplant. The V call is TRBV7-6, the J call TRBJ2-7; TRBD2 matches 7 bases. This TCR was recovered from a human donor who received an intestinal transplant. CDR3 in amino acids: CASSDRGAYEQYF. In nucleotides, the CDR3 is TGTGCCAGCAGCGACCGGGGGGCCTACGAGCAGTACTTC.